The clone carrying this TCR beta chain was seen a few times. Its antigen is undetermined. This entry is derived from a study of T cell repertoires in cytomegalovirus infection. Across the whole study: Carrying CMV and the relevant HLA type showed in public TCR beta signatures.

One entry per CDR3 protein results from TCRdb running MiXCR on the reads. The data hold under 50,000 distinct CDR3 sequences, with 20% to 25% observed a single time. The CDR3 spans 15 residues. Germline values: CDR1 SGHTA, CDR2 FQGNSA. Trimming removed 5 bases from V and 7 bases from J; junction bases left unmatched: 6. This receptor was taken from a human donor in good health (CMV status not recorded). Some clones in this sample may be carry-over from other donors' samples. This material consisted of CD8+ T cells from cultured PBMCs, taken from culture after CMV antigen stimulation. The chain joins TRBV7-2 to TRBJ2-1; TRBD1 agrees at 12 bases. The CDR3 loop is CASSPGTGGLNEQFF. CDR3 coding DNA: TGTGCCAGCAGCCCGGGGACAGGGGGCTTAAATGAGCAGTTCTTC. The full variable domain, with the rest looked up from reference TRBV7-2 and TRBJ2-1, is GAGVSQSPSNKVTEKGKDVELRCDPISGHTALYWYRQSLGQGLEFLIYFQGNSAPDKSGLPSDRFSAERTGGSVSTLTIQRTQQEDSAVYLCASSPGTGGLNEQFFGPGTRLTVL.